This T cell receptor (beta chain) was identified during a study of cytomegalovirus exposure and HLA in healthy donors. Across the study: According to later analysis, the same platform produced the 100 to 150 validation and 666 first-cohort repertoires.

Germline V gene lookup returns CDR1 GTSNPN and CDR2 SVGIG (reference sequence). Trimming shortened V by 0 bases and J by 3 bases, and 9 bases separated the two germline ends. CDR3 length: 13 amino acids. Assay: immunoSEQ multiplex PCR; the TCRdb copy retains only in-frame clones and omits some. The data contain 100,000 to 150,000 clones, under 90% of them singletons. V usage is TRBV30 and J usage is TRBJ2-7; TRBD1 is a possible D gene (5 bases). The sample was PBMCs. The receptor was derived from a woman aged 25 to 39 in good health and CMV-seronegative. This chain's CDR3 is CAWSVRQGYEQYF. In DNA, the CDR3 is TGTGCCTGGAGTGTAAGGCAGGGCTACGAGCAGTACTTC. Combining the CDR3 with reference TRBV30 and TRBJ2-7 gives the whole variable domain SQTIHQWPATLVQPVGSPLSLECTVEGTSNPNLYWYRQAAGRGLQLLFYSVGIGQISSEVPQNLSASRPQDRQFILSSKKLLLSDSGFYLCAWSVRQGYEQYFGPGTRLTVT.